This T cell receptor (beta chain) was recorded in a study of T cells in tuberculosis. For the study at large: PBMC were archived before or within 7 days of starting treatment. Regarding the study as a whole: Cases with active tuberculosis were adults, while controls were adolescents. Active tuberculosis TCR-alpha repertoires lay closer to GMM-specific TCRs than IGRA-negative controls, suggesting clonal expansion.

Some clones are missing from TCRdb's copy, which holds only in-frame ones; the method was immunoSEQ multiplex PCR. The sample records about 49,000 clones, nearly 95% being singletons. Indicated time point: new active TB diagnosis, blood taken before or within 7 days of starting treatment. Unsorted cryopreserved PBMC were sequenced, averaging about 92,000 T cells per clinical donor. With regard to this clone: Its specificity is unknown.

V was clipped by 6 bases and J by 8 bases; unmatched bases: 4. CDR3 length equals 11 residues. CDR1 SGHTA and CDR2 FQGNSA come from the germline V gene. The clonotype originates from an adult with tuberculosis. This sample comprised PBMCs, obtained at tuberculosis diagnosis. This chain connects TRBV7-2 to TRBJ2-7, with TRBD2 matching over 7 bases. This CDR3 reads CASRLGGKQYF. The DNA of the CDR3 is TGTGCCAGCAGGCTGGGGGGGAAGCAGTACTTC.